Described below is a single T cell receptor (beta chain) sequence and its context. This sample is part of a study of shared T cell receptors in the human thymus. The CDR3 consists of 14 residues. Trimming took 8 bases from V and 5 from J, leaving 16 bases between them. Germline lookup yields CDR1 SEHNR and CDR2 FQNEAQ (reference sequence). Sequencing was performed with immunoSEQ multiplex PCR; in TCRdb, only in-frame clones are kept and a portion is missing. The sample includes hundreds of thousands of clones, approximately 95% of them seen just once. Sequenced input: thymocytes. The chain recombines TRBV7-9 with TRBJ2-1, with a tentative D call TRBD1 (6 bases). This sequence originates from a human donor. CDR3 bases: TGTGCCAGCCGCTCGCCGGGACAAAACAATGAGCAGTTCTTC. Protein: CASRSPGQNNEQFF.